The present TCR beta chain was sequenced within a study of T-cell reconstitution after alpha-beta-depleted transplantation in children. General study results and limits: Several hundred graft clones that had expanded were reportedly the source of alpha-beta T cells about two months after transplant.

During its preparation, the TCRbeta library received unique molecular identifiers. TCRdb used MiXCR to reprocess the PCR reads, holding one entry per CDR3 protein. The sample has 65,000 to 90,000 distinct CDR3 sequences; roughly a tenth are singletons. Many counts were recorded for this clonotype. What it binds is not known. Trimming stripped 6 bases from V and 4 bases from J, with 11 bases between. The CDR3 extends over 13 amino acids. The sequence was obtained from a boy aged 5-17 years with acute myeloid leukemia, due to receive a stem cell transplant. The rearrangement joins TRBV12-3 or TRBV12-4 to TRBJ2-3, with D tentatively TRBD1 (6 bases). The sample was PBMCs, taken before TCRalphabeta/CD19-depleted stem cell transplant. The CDR3 coding sequence is TGTGCCAGCAGGACCACAGGGTCAGATACGCAGTATTTT. As protein: CASRTTGSDTQYF.